A selection of T cell receptor beta chains follows, all from one sample in a study of cytomegalovirus exposure and HLA in healthy donors. Assay: immunoSEQ multiplex PCR; the TCRdb copy retains only in-frame clones and omits some. The sample consists of roughly 180,000 clones, 77% of them appearing once. Sequencing used PBMCs. Receptor source: a man aged 18 to 29 in good health and CMV-seronegative. The CDR3 runs from the conserved cysteine through the conserved F or W. The D gene is left open where the match is weak. Only some rows state a clone size, as once, few, many or a class for expanded clones.

d_call: NA; v_call: TRBV30; clone_size: NA; j_call: TRBJ1-2; cdr3_aa: CAWRAEAHYGYTF; cdr3_nt: TGTGCCTGGAGAGCCGAGGCGCACTATGGCTACACCTTC
d_call: TRBD1; v_call: TRBV11-2; clone_size: NA; j_call: TRBJ2-3; cdr3_aa: CASSLDLGQGTSTDTQYF; cdr3_nt: TGTGCCAGCAGCTTAGATCTGGGACAGGGCACTAGCACAGATACGCAGTATTTT
d_call: NA; v_call: TRBV9; clone_size: NA; j_call: TRBJ2-1; cdr3_aa: CASSVSGSSYNEQFF; cdr3_nt: TGTGCCAGCAGCGTATCTGGCTCCTCCTACAATGAGCAGTTCTTC
d_call: NA; v_call: TRBV30; clone_size: NA; j_call: TRBJ1-2; cdr3_aa: CAWVPPPGGAGYTF; cdr3_nt: TGTGCCTGGGTACCCCCCCCCGGAGGGGCTGGCTACACCTTC
d_call: NA; v_call: TRBV5-4; clone_size: NA; j_call: TRBJ1-2; cdr3_aa: CASGGPSNYGYTF; cdr3_nt: TGTGCCAGCGGGGGCCCCTCTAACTATGGCTACACCTTC
d_call: NA; v_call: TRBV29-1; clone_size: once; j_call: TRBJ1-2; cdr3_aa: CSVASGVGYTF; cdr3_nt: TGCAGCGTTGCATCAGGGGTCGGCTACACCTTC
d_call: NA; v_call: TRBV6-5; clone_size: few; j_call: TRBJ1-2; cdr3_aa: CASGSLGQKTDGYTF; cdr3_nt: TGTGCCAGCGGGTCACTCGGACAGAAAACTGATGGCTACACCTTC
d_call: NA; v_call: TRBV14; clone_size: NA; j_call: TRBJ1-2; cdr3_aa: CASSQDSRANYGYTF; cdr3_nt: TGTGCCAGCAGCCAAGATTCCAGGGCGAACTATGGCTACACCTTC
d_call: TRBD1; v_call: TRBV25-1; clone_size: NA; j_call: TRBJ2-1; cdr3_aa: CASTDGTGDYNEQFF; cdr3_nt: TGTGCCAGCACAGACGGGACAGGGGACTACAATGAGCAGTTCTTC
d_call: NA; v_call: TRBV15; clone_size: NA; j_call: TRBJ2-2; cdr3_aa: CATSRDPLAPPSTGELFF; cdr3_nt: TGTGCCACCAGCAGAGACCCACTAGCTCCCCCGAGCACCGGGGAGCTGTTTTTT
d_call: NA; v_call: TRBV2; clone_size: NA; j_call: TRBJ2-1; cdr3_aa: CASSEVGRVGGEQFF; cdr3_nt: TGTGCCAGCAGTGAAGTCGGGAGAGTGGGGGGTGAGCAGTTCTTC